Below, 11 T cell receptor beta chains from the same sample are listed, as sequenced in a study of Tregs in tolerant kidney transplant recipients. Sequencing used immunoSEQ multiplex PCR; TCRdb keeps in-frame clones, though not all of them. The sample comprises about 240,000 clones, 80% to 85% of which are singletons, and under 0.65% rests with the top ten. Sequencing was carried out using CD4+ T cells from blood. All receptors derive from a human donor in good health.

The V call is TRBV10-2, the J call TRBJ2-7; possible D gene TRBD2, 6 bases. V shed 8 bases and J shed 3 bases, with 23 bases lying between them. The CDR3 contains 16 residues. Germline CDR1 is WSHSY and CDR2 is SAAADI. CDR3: CASGGEMKTFFYEQYF. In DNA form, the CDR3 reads TGCGCCAGCGGCGGGGAAATGAAGACATTTTTCTACGAGCAGTACTTC.

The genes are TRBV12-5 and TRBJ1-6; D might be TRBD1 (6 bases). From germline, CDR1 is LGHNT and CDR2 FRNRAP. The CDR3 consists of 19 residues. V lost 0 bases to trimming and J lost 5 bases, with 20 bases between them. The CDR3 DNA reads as TGTGCTAGTGGTTTGGTAATCCTATCGACGGGGGGGCATAATTCACCCCTCCACTTT. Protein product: CASGLVILSTGGHNSPLHF.

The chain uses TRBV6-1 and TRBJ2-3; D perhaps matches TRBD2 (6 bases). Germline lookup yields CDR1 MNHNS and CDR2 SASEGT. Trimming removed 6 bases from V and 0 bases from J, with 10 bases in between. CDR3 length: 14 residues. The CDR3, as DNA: TGTGCCAGCAGCGGGGGTTGGAGCACAGATACGCAGTATTTT. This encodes CASSGGWSTDTQYF.

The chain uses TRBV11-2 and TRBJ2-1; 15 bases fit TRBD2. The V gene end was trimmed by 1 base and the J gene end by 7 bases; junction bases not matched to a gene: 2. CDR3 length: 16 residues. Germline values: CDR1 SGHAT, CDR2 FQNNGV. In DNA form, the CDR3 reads TGTGCCAGCAGCTTAGTAGGACTAGCGGGGGGGAATGAGCAGTTCTTC. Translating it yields CASSLVGLAGGNEQFF.

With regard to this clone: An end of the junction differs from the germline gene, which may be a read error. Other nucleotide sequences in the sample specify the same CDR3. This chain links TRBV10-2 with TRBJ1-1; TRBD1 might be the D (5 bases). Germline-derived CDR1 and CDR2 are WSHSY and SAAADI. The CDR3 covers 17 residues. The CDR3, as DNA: TGCGCCAGCAGTTATGCAGCCGGGACCTACGAAAACACCGAAGCTTTCTTT. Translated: CASSYAAGTYENTEAFF.

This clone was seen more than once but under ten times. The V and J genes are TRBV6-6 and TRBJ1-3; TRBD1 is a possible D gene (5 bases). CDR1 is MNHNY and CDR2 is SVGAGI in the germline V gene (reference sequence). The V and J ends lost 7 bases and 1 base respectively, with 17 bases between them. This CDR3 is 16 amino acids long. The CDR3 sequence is CASTRLDSSSGNTIYF. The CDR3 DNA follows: TGTGCCAGCACCCGACTCGACAGTTCTTCTGGAAACACCATATATTTT.

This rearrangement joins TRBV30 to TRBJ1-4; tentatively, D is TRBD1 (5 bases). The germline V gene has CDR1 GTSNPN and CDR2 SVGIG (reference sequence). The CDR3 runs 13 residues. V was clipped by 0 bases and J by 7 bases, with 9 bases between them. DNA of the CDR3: TGTGCCTGGAGTGTACGGGGGTCTGAAAAACTGTTTTTT. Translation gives CAWSVRGSEKLFF.

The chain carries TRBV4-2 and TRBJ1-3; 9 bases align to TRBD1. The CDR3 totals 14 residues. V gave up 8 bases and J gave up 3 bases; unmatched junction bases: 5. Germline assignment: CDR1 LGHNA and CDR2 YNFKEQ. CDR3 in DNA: TGTGCCAGCCATGGACAGGGGAGTGGAAACACCATATATTTT. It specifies CASHGQGSGNTIYF.

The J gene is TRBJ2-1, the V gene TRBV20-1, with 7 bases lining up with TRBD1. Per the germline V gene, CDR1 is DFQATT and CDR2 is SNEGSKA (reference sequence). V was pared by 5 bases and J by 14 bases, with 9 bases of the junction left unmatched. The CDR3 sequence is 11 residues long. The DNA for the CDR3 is TGCAGTGCTGAGAGACAGGGATGGAAGTTCTTC. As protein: CSAERQGWKFF.

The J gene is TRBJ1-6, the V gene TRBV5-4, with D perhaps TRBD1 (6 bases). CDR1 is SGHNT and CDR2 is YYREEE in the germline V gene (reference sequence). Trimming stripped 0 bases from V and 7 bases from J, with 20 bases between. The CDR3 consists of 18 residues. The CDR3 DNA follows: TGTGCCAGCAGCTTGGGGGGCGGGGGCCGAAGATCGAATTCACCCCTCCACTTT. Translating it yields CASSLGGGGRRSNSPLHF.

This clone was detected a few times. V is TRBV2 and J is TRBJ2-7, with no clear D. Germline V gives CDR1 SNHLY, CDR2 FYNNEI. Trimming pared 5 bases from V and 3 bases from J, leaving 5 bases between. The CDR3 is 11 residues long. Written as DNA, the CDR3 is TGTGCCAGCAGTCAGTACTACGAGCAGTACTTC. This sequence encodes CASSQYYEQYF.